The present entry profiles one T cell receptor beta chain with its context. The antigen is unknown. The record originates from a study of cytomegalovirus exposure and HLA in healthy donors. As for the study in general: Earlier work reported 90 million to 120 million unique TCR beta sequences from 150 million to 200 million T cells.

Primers included in the PCR were 60 Vbeta and 13 Jbeta primers. Sequenced by immunoSEQ multiplex PCR; TCRdb stores in-frame clones only, minus some. The profile covers more than 150,000 clones, with less than 80% appearing a single time and around 1.6% taken by the ten largest. Findings and limits, study-wide: The authors listed 150 or so TCR beta chains as cytomegalovirus-associated. Reportedly, HLA-A and HLA-B alleles of most subjects were accurately predicted from TCR beta.

Germline V gene sequence: CDR1 SEHNR, CDR2 FQNEAQ (reference sequence). With 5 bases removed from V and 10 bases from J, the gap between germline ends came to 23 bases. This CDR3 is built from 15 residues. The sequence derives from a man aged 18-30 years in good health and CMV-seronegative. Sequencing input: PBMCs. J is TRBJ2-5 and V is TRBV7-9; TRBD1 might be the D (6 bases). The CDR3 region has the DNA TGTGCCAGCAGCCAAACCGACAGGACGTCCGGGGACCAGTACTTC. It is translated as CASSQTDRTSGDQYF.